This TCR beta chain was identified in a study of blood T cell repertoires in COVID-19. Across the study: Collection of acute and convalescent COVID-19 samples took place in the United States, Italy and Spain. T cells, B-cell-depleted T cells, or PBMCs provided the cDNA or gDNA that served as material.

Original processing notes: Cell counts per sample came from amplifying reference gene primers. The data were produced by immunoSEQ multiplex PCR, yet TCRdb's version contains in-frame clones alone and is incomplete. Clone size and V and J calls were adopted from that table, with D and trimming inferred from the DNA. The sample yields approximately 79,000 clones, less than 90% seen once. The CDR3 consists of 16 residues. The ends lost 1 base at V and 5 bases at J; junction bases unmatched: 6. Germline CDR1 reads MNHNS; CDR2 reads SASEGT. Sequencing input: peripheral blood. This receptor was taken from a man between 45 and 60 years old with COVID-19, enrolled during active disease. V and J are TRBV6-1 and TRBJ2-1, with 9 bases that match TRBD2. CDR3 protein: CASSEGASGNDNEQFF. CDR3 sequence (DNA): TGTGCCAGCAGTGAAGGGGCTAGCGGGAACGACAATGAGCAGTTCTTC.